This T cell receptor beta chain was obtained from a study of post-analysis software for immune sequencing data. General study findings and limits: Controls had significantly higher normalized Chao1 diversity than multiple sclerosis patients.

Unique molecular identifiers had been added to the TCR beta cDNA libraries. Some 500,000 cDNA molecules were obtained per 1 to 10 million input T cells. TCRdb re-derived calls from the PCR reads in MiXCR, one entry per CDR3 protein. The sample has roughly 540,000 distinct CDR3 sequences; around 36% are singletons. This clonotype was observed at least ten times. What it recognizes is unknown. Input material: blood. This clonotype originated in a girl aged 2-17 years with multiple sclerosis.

CDR3 loop: CSVARPNEQFF. The CDR3 DNA sequence: TGCAGCGTTGCACGTCCTAATGAGCAGTTCTTC. The chain joins TRBV29-1 to TRBJ2-1; D is unresolved. Germline values: CDR1 SQVTM, CDR2 ANQGSEA. V was clipped by 4 bases and J by 7 bases, with 8 bases between them. CDR3 length equals 11 residues.